This record looks at one T cell receptor (beta chain) sequence and its context. The target antigen is unknown. The use of a sample-barcoded 5' primer and a J-beta primer mix characterized a second PCR of about 7 to 12 cycles. A 12-random-nucleotide template-switch adaptor tagged each cDNA molecule. TCRdb reprocessed the 5' RACE reads with MiXCR, giving one entry per CDR3 protein. The table shows some 890,000 distinct CDR3 sequences, with 25% to 30% occurring only once. This sample was taken from a study of blood T cells in healthy people across ages. Per the germline V gene, CDR1 is LGHDT and CDR2 is YNNKEL (reference sequence). Trimming stripped 0 bases from V and 5 bases from J, with 16 bases between. The CDR3 covers 17 residues. Notes on the study in general: While age rose, TCR beta diversity per million T cells dropped in a roughly linear way.

The data were also submitted as part of a second study, on T cells of mothers and their children. From that report: For each mother, over 9.5 million TCR beta CDR3 reads were obtained, and for each child, about 3 million.

This rearrangement joins TRBV3-1 to TRBJ2-2; a possible D gene is TRBD2 (5 bases). The TCR comes from a woman between 40 and 50 years old in good health. Material for sequencing was blood. The CDR3 loop reads CASSQDSGGYITGELFF. CDR3 DNA: TGTGCCAGCAGCCAAGATAGTGGAGGTTATATAACCGGGGAGCTGTTTTTT.